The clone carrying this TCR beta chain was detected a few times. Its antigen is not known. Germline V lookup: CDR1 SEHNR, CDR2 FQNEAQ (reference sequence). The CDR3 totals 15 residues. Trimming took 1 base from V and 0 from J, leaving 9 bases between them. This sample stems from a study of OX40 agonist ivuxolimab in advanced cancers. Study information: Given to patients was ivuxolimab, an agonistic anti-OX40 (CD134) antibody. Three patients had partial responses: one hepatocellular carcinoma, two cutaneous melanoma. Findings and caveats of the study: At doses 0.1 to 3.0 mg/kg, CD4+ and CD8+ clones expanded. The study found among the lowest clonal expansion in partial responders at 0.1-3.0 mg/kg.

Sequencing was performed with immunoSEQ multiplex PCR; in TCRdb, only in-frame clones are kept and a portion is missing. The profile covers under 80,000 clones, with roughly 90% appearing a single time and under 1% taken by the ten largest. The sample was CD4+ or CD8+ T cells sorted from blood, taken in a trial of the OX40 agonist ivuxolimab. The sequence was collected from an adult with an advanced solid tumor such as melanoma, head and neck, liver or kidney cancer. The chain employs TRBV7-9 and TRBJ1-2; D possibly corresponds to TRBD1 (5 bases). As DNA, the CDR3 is TGTGCCAGCAGCTTAGAGGCAGGGTCTAACTATGGCTACACCTTC. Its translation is CASSLEAGSNYGYTF.